This is a list of T cell receptor beta chains from one sample in a study of blood T cell repertoires in COVID-19. Method: immunoSEQ multiplex PCR; TCRdb's copy keeps in-frame clones and lacks some. This sample has around 100,000 clones, with around 80% found just once. Input material: peripheral blood. These receptors came from a human donor in a cohort sampled during active COVID-19. Each CDR3 is given with its conserved first and last residue.

v_gene,j_gene,CDR3aa
TRBV24-1,TRBJ2-5,CATSDFPGKETQYF
TRBV25-1,TRBJ1-3,CASSDPTGTGNTIYF
TRBV6-1,TRBJ2-7,CASSELAGGYSYEQYF
TRBV6-1,TRBJ1-2,CASSDGQGWDYGYTF
TRBV10-1,TRBJ1-1,CASSESAGGFTEAFF
TRBV14,TRBJ2-1,CASSQVGGTYNEQFF
TRBV6-5,TRBJ2-5,CASSQGARETQYF
TRBV28,TRBJ1-2,CASRSHGLNYGYTF
TRBV27,TRBJ2-7,CASSLSLGTTLRVQYF
TRBV5-1,TRBJ2-7,CASSLGTGTHEQYF
TRBV19,TRBJ2-1,CASKEVSTGGSYNEQFF
TRBV6-5,TRBJ2-3,CASSYGAAPNTQYF
TRBV18,TRBJ2-1,CASTVLSSYNEQFF
TRBV3-1/TRBV3-2,TRBJ1-6,CASSQVQGSPLHF
TRBV19,TRBJ1-2,CASSIGPLNGYTF
TRBV6-2/TRBV6-3,TRBJ2-3,CASSYSSLVPVSTDTQYF
TRBV3-1/TRBV3-2,TRBJ1-2,CASSEFGVLQGHGYTF
TRBV29-1,TRBJ2-1,CSGQRGSYNEQFF
TRBV11-2,TRBJ2-4,CASSLEGAGGPHGIQYF
TRBV5-1,TRBJ2-5,CASSLDPASKETQYF
TRBV6-4,TRBJ2-3,CASSVGQGRLNTQYF
TRBV27,TRBJ1-5,CASSLYTGVDPGQPQHF
TRBV12-3/TRBV12-4,TRBJ1-1,CASSLSVGTEAFF
TRBV19,TRBJ1-1,CASSIGPAIGGGTEAFF
TRBV28,TRBJ2-7,CASSPSGGTYEQYF
TRBV10-3,TRBJ2-5,CAISGTQETQYF
TRBV5-1,TRBJ2-1,CASSPVRGPVYDEQFF
TRBV19,TRBJ1-5,CASSIGFSNQPQHF
TRBV15,TRBJ1-6,CATSRDPGGSPLHF
TRBV10-3,TRBJ1-6,CAITGQYNSPLHF
TRBV5-1,TRBJ2-2,CASSLDRGQETGELFF
TRBV23-1,TRBJ2-1,CASSQGRTGDFF
TRBV5-1,TRBJ2-5,CASSNIYSQETQYF
TRBV18,TRBJ2-7,CASSTSGVEQYF
TRBV5-8,TRBJ2-7,CASSLNALRQNGYEQYF
TRBV6-2/TRBV6-3,TRBJ2-1,CASSRAGSAYNEQFF
TRBV18,TRBJ1-3,CASSPNQGVGNTIYF
TRBV5-1,TRBJ2-7,CASSPSGSYEQYF
TRBV11-2,TRBJ2-2,CASSLAGVGELFF
TRBV21-1,TRBJ2-7,CASTDRYEQYF
TRBV6-6,TRBJ2-7,CASSRLVGAVNEQYF
TRBV10-3,TRBJ1-2,CAISDGRVRYGYTF
TRBV2,TRBJ1-2,CASSEAPTAASYTF
TRBV5-4,TRBJ1-2,CASSLGQGNYGYTF
TRBV29-1,TRBJ2-5,CSVRDTGVQETQYF
TRBV7-8,TRBJ2-7,CASSLARMGQDAYEQYF
TRBV6-5,TRBJ1-2,CASMPGTVYGYTF
TRBV6-5,TRBJ2-5,CASSLYYGETQYF
TRBV5-1,TRBJ2-3,CASSDGTSPMSTDTQYF
TRBV3-1/TRBV3-2,TRBJ2-5,CASSQGGLASLLRETQYF
TRBV19,TRBJ2-2,CAGRTGMNTGELFF
TRBV5-1,TRBJ2-3,CASSSGLALITDTQYF
TRBV7-9,TRBJ1-6,CASRKTGQGDNSPLHF
TRBV6-2/TRBV6-3,TRBJ1-1,CASSYNQGAGTEAFF
TRBV21-1,TRBJ1-2,CASSSSNRGRGLRDYGYTF